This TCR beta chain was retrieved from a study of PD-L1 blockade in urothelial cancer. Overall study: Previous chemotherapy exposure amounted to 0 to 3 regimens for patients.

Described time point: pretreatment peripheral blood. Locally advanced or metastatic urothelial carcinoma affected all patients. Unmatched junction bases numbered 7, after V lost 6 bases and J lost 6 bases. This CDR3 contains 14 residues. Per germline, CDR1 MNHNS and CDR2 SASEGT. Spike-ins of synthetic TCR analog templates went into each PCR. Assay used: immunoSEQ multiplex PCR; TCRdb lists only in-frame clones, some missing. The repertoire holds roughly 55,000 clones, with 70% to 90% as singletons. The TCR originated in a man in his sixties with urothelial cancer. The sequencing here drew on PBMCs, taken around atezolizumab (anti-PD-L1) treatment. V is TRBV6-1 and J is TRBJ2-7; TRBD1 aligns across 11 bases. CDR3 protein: CASSAGTGGREQYF. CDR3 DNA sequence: TGTGCCAGCAGCGCCGGGACAGGGGGACGCGAGCAGTACTTC.